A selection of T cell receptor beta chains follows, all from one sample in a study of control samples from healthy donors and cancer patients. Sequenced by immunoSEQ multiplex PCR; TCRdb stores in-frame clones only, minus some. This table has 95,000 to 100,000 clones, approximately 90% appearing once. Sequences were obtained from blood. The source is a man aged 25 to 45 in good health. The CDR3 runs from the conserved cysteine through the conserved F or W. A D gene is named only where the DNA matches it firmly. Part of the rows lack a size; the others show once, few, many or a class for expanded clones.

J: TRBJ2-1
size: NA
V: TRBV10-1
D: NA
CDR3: CASSGDLGLGQFF
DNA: TGCGCCAGCAGTGGGGACTTGGGTTTAGGCCAGTTCTTC

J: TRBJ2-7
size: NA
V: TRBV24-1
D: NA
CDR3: CATSDSYEQYF
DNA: TGTGCCACCAGTGATTCCTACGAGCAGTACTTC

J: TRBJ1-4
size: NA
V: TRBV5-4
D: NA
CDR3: CASSFKVGNEKLFF
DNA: TGTGCCAGCAGCTTTAAGGTCGGAAATGAAAAACTGTTTTTT

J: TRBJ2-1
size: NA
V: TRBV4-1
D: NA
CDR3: CASSQGEEQFF
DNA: TGCGCCAGCAGTCAGGGCGAGGAGCAGTTCTTC

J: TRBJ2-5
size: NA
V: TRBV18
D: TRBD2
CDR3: CASSPQRGQETQYF
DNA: TGTGCCAGCTCCCCCCAGCGGGGGCAAGAGACCCAGTACTTC

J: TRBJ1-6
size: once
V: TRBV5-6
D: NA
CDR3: CASSLGGSPLHF
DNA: TGTGCCAGCAGCTTGGGGGGTTCACCCCTCCACTTT

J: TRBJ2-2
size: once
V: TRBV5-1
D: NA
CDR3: CASRTAGYTGELFF
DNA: TGCGCCAGCAGAACGGCCGGGTACACCGGGGAGCTGTTTTTT

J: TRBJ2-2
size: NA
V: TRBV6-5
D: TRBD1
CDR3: CASSRTGGWGGELFF
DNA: TGTGCCAGCAGTCGTACAGGGGGCTGGGGCGGGGAGCTGTTTTTT

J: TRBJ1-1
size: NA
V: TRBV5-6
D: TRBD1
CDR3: CASRSDRGRSDTEAFF
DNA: TGTGCCAGCAGGTCGGACAGGGGGCGTTCGGACACTGAAGCTTTCTTT

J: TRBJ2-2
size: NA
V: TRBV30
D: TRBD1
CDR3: CAWKRSGGTGELFF
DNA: TGTGCCTGGAAAAGGTCAGGGGGCACCGGGGAGCTGTTTTTT

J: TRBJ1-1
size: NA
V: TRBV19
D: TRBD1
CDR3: CASSIAGQGVRNTEAFF
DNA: TGTGCCAGTAGTATAGCCGGACAGGGGGTTCGGAACACTGAAGCTTTCTTT

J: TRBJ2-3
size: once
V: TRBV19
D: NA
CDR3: CASSPSSLSGPGFAQYF
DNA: TGTGCCAGTAGTCCGTCGAGTTTGAGCGGCCCGGGATTCGCGCAGTATTTT

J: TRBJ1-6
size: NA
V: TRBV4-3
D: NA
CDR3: CASSQGLYNSPLHF
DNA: TGCGCCAGCAGCCAAGGGCTTTATAATTCACCCCTCCACTTT

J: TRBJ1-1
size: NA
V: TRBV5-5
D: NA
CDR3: CASSLVLGVNTEAFF
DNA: TGTGCCAGCAGCCTGGTCTTGGGGGTGAACACTGAAGCTTTCTTT

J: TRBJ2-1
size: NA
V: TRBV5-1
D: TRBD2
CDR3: CASSLAPSGRIGGSYNEQFF
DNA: TGCGCCAGCAGCTTGGCTCCTAGCGGGAGAATCGGAGGCTCCTACAATGAGCAGTTCTTC

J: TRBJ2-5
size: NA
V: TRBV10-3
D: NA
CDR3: CAISESMAGQETQYF
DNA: TGTGCCATCAGTGAGTCGATGGCGGGGCAGGAGACCCAGTACTTC

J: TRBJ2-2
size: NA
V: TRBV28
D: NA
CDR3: CASSLRDRELFF
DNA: TGTGCCAGCAGTTTAAGGGACAGGGAGCTGTTTTTT

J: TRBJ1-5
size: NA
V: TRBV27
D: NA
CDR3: CASSTIGGVGNQPQHF
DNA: TGTGCCAGCAGTACTATTGGGGGAGTGGGCAATCAGCCCCAGCATTTT

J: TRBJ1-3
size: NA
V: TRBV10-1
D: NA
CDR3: CASSDGGFSGNTIYF
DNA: TGCGCCAGCAGTGATGGGGGATTTTCTGGAAACACCATATATTTT

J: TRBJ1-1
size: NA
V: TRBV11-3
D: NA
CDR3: CASSLGSQGEAFF
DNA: TGTGCCAGCAGCTTAGGTTCGCAGGGAGAAGCTTTCTTT

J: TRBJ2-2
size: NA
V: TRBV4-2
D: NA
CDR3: CASSQVGTGELFF
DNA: TGTGCCAGCAGCCAAGTGGGAACCGGGGAGCTGTTTTTT

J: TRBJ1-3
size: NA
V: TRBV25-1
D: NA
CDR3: CASSEIGLSGNTIYF
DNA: TGTGCCAGCAGTGAGATAGGTTTGTCTGGAAACACCATATATTTT

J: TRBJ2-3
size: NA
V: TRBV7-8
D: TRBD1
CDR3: CASSHDRVDTQYF
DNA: TGTGCCAGCAGCCACGACAGGGTAGATACGCAGTATTTT

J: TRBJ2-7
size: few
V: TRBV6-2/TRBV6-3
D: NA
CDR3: CASSRDSPQANEQYF
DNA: TGTGCCAGCAGCAGGGACTCTCCGCAGGCTAACGAGCAGTACTTC

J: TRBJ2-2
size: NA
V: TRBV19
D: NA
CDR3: CASSIQETAGGELFF
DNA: TGTGCCAGTAGTATCCAAGAGACCGCCGGCGGGGAGCTGTTTTTT